The source of this T cell receptor beta chain is a study of Graves' ophthalmopathy and Graves' hyperthyroidism (dated by TCRdb to 2016 to 2018). Study-level background: Peripheral blood samples were taken at the time of initial diagnosis, before any treatment was given. The study used signatures of the TCR beta repertoire to tell Graves' ophthalmopathy apart from Graves' hyperthyroidism and to predict which patients would progress to ophthalmopathy. In total, approximately 130 blood samples were TCR-sequenced: 40 to 45 ophthalmopathy, roughly 80 hyperthyroidism and around 17 hyperthyroidism-to-ophthalmopathy patients. A discovery set of 90 to 100 patients (43 ophthalmopathy, 55 to 65 stable hyperthyroidism) was enrolled to explore V-J signatures distinguishing ophthalmopathy from hyperthyroidism. An independent validation cohort comprised 18 to 20 hyperthyroidism patients and over 15 patients who later progressed from hyperthyroidism to ophthalmopathy. T-cell repertoires of thyroid tissue and blood were compared in several hyperthyroidism patients. Once sampling was done, hyperthyroidism patients were given methimazole at a starting dose of 30 mg daily, while ophthalmopathy patients were given high-dose intravenous methylprednisolone.

The table lists this clonotype with many counts. Its antigen specificity is not known. Per-base qualities were not stored, and no clone one base away is much larger. From a lookup of the germline V gene, CDR1 and CDR2 are KGHDR and SFDVKD. The V and J ends are trimmed by 9 bases and 3 bases, leaving 11 bases between them. The CDR3 spans 13 residues, from the cysteine through the phenylalanine. This entry keeps only the CDR3 DNA: 39 bases, framed from base 1. Hyperthyroidism was defined as stable when no progression to ophthalmopathy occurred within 18 months of follow-up. Hyperthyroidism patients were newly diagnosed, were aged 18 to 65 years, and had a disease duration under 2 months. Anyone with other autoimmune diseases, uncontrolled infections, pregnancy or lactation was excluded from the study. Clinical symptoms, serum thyroxine, TRAb, thyroid ultrasound and orbital computed tomography formed the basis of the diagnosis. PBMCs were isolated from about 9 ml of fresh peripheral blood by Ficoll-Paque density gradient centrifugation. Total RNA was extracted with Trizol reagent and quality-checked on an Agilent 2100 Bioanalyzer.

Findings and caveats that apply to the study as a whole: Sample size was not predetermined statistically, and investigators were not blinded to group allocation. In cross-validation, the 13-signature model distinguished ophthalmopathy from stable hyperthyroidism with about 90% sensitivity and almost 83% specificity, and in the test set the corresponding values were around 78% and 73%. Most expanded thyroid clonotypes with a frequency above 0.001 also appeared in blood, which suggests that blood repertoires may reflect the immune response in the thyroid. In validation, the model predicted ophthalmopathy progression with nearly 71% sensitivity and approximately 78% specificity; roughly eleven predicted patients were CT-confirmed with GO in a median of about 6.2 months.

For repertoire sequencing, the TCR beta CDR3 regions were amplified from RNA transcripts. The first round of RT-PCR was done with HTBI primers and the Qiagen OneStep RT-PCR kit, and was followed by a second round of multiplex PCR, then size selection and purification. Libraries were sequenced on an Illumina HiSeq2000 using paired-end 100 bp reads. As for how the authors treated the data: Reads were processed with SOAPnuke, discarding reads with adapters, uncalled bases, mean Phred below 15, or no exact constant-primer or identifier match. COPE v1.2.5 was used to merge high-quality paired reads. Each unique nucleotide sequence was defined as a clonotype, and clonotypes were aligned to IMGT TRB V, D and J references with MiTCR v1.1. Only V-J combinations with frequency above 0.0001 were analysed, covering about 99% of repertoires. For each V-J combination, a TCR clonal expansion and chaos score was defined as F50 clonal expansion divided by the chaos observed in the TCRdist matrix. Welch's t-statistics and random forest were used to reduce the features to about a dozen V-J combinations, which were then used as input to a naive Bayes classifier. The Morisita-Horn index was used to measure how similar the thyroid and blood repertoires were. Using fastp at Q25 and MiXCR, TCRdb reprocessed the public reads and kept productive beta chains. Rows are combined by CDR3 protein, so each entry shows the most common genes and DNA. What appears here as the V and J calls and clone size reflects TCRdb's work, not the paper's. The sample has 400,000 or so distinct CDR3 sequences on record, roughly 15% of them singletons. The ten largest clonotypes hold roughly 2.6% of the sample.

This TCR came from an adult woman with stable Graves' hyperthyroidism. The sequencing input was peripheral blood. Recombination connected TRBV24-1 to TRBJ1-5; no D gene can be assigned with confidence. The bases are TGTGCCACCCCCCATGAGATCAATCAGCCCCAGCATTTT. It translates as CATPHEINQPQHF.